The T cell receptor beta chain described here comes from a study of CD8 T cells in ankylosing spondylitis. In this sample, this clonotype turned up a few times. Its antigen is unknown. MiXCR, run by TCRdb on the 5' RACE reads, gives a single entry per CDR3 protein. The sample has 750,000 to 850,000 distinct CDR3 sequences; around 11% are singletons. CDR3 size: 15 residues. The V segment lost 1 base and the J segment 6 bases; nucleotides outside the gene matches: 9. Per germline, CDR1 GTSNPN and CDR2 SVGIG (reference sequence). Study-level results: Characteristic of ankylosing spondylitis blood, it appeared, was a TCR beta motif comprising about eight highly homologous variants. As reported, disease-linked clones showed significant enrichment in matched ankylosing spondylitis synovial fluid.

What was sequenced was blood, either unsorted or a sorted T cell fraction (not recorded which). The origin of this receptor is a male donor with ankylosing spondylitis. The chain carries TRBV30 and TRBJ1-5; TRBD1 matches at 7 bases. The CDR3 spells CAWSAIRQGGQPQHF. Written as DNA, the CDR3 is TGTGCCTGGAGTGCCATCCGACAGGGCGGTCAGCCCCAGCATTTT.